One sample yielded the 25 T cell receptor beta chains listed below, sequenced in a study of T cell responses to AZD1222 COVID-19 vaccine. Profiled with immunoSEQ multiplex PCR; TCRdb holds only in-frame clones, not every one. The data contain about 130,000 clones, around 90% of them singletons. This material consisted of peripheral blood, taken on day 0 of AZD1222 vaccination. The receptor set was obtained from an adult in good health.

Written as DNA, the CDR3 is TGTGCCAGCAGGGGGGCGGGACAGCCTAATGAAAAACTGTTTTTT. This sequence encodes CASRGAGQPNEKLFF. The chain employs TRBV28 and TRBJ1-4; 7 positions agree with TRBD1. Per germline, CDR1 MDHEN and CDR2 SYDVKM. The CDR3 loop spans 15 amino acids. Trimming cost V 6 bases and J 3 bases; bases outside gene matches: 7.

The J gene is TRBJ1-1, the V gene TRBV7-6, with TRBD1 matching 10 bases. This CDR3 spans 17 amino acids. Germline-derived CDR1 and CDR2 are SGHVS and FNYEAQ. V gave up 5 bases and J gave up 4 bases; unmatched junction bases: 13. The CDR3 sequence is CASSPTPTGGALTEAFF. The CDR3, as DNA: TGTGCCAGCAGCCCTACCCCGACAGGGGGCGCTCTCACTGAAGCTTTCTTT.

This clone was observed a single time. The chain recombines TRBV4-2 with TRBJ1-2; possible D gene TRBD1, 5 bases. The CDR3 length is 15 residues. In germline, CDR1 is LGHNA, CDR2 YNFKEQ. V shed 6 bases and J shed 3 bases, with 17 bases lying between them. The CDR3 here is CASRDRDRGDYGYTF. The CDR3 DNA reads TGTGCCAGCAGGGACCGGGACCGAGGGGACTATGGCTACACCTTC.

This chain joins TRBV7-3 and TRBJ1-6; unclear D gene. Germline loops: CDR1 SGHTA, CDR2 FQGTGA. The CDR3 contains 14 residues. The germline V and J ends were trimmed by 2 bases and 5 bases, with 7 bases remaining between them. The DNA for the CDR3 is TGTGCCAGCAGCTTAGACACTAATAATTCACCCCTCCACTTT. Its protein product is CASSLDTNNSPLHF.

The CDR3 nucleotides read TGTGCCAGCAGTACCCAGGACAGGGGACGGTCACCCCTCCACTTT. Amino acid sequence: CASSTQDRGRSPLHF. The chain joins TRBV28 to TRBJ1-6; 9 nucleotides align to TRBD1. Germline V gene sequence: CDR1 MDHEN, CDR2 SYDVKM. With V trimmed by 5 bases and J by 10 bases, 9 bases remained unmatched. This CDR3 contains 15 residues.

The gene calls are TRBV28 and TRBJ1-5, with D possibly TRBD1 on 5 matching bases. The CDR3 is made up of 15 amino acids. The germline V and J ends were trimmed by 7 bases and 6 bases, with 19 bases remaining between them. Germline lookup yields CDR1 MDHEN and CDR2 SYDVKM. The CDR3 reads CASTLVGEGSQPQHF. The CDR3 nucleotides are TGTGCCAGCACCCTCGTGGGGGAAGGGAGTCAGCCCCAGCATTTT.

The chain is built from TRBV9 and TRBJ2-1; TRBD2 might be the D (6 bases). Trimming stripped 0 bases from V and 9 bases from J, with 22 bases between. Germline V lookup: CDR1 SGDLS, CDR2 YYNGEE. This CDR3 is 17 amino acids long. The CDR3 bases are TGTGCCAGCAGCGTAGACCCCACTTCACGGGGGAACAGTGAGCAGTTCTTC. Its protein is CASSVDPTSRGNSEQFF.

The gene calls are TRBV6-5 and TRBJ2-2, with 7 bases aligning to TRBD1. Germline V gene data show CDR1 as MNHEY and CDR2 as SVGAGI. This CDR3 is 16 amino acids long. V gave up 4 bases and J gave up 4 bases; unmatched junction bases: 9. The CDR3, as DNA: TGTGCCAGCAGTTGGAGGACAGGAATTGGCACCGGGGAGCTGTTTTTT. Translated: CASSWRTGIGTGELFF.

This clone was recorded once. This chain connects TRBV28 to TRBJ1-5, with D hard to call. CDR1 and CDR2 from the germline V gene are MDHEN and SYDVKM. Trimming shortened V by 3 bases and J by 4 bases, and 13 bases separated the two germline ends. The CDR3 covers 15 residues. The CDR3: CASSFLNDDNQPQHF. The CDR3, as DNA: TGTGCCAGCAGTTTCCTTAACGACGATAATCAGCCCCAGCATTTT.

The chain recombines TRBV7-9 with TRBJ2-5; D unresolved. V lost 6 bases to trimming and J lost 4 bases, with 9 bases between them. Looked up from germline, CDR1 is SEHNR and CDR2 is FQNEAQ (reference sequence). The CDR3 sequence is 12 residues long. CDR3 nucleotides: TGTGCCAGCAGTCAGGAACTAGAGACCCAGTACTTC. Protein: CASSQELETQYF.

This chain connects TRBV19 to TRBJ1-5; D gene uncertain. V was pared by 3 bases and J by 2 bases, with 11 bases between. Germline-derived CDR1 and CDR2 are LNHDA and SQIVND (reference sequence). The CDR3 is 15 residues long. The DNA for the CDR3 is TGTGCCAGTAGTATTTACCGAGACCGCAATCAGCCCCAGCATTTT. It encodes CASSIYRDRNQPQHF.

The J gene is TRBJ1-3, the V gene TRBV23-1; D unclear. TRBV23-1 is flagged as an ORF with uncertain function. V was clipped by 2 bases and J by 6 bases, with 14 bases between them. CDR3 size: 15 residues. The CDR3 loop is CASSQAPGPENTIYF. The CDR3 DNA reads TGCGCCAGCAGTCAAGCTCCGGGCCCCGAAAACACCATATATTTT.

This clone was seen just once. J is TRBJ1-2 and V is TRBV30; tentative D call: TRBD1 (5 bases). CDR3 size: 11 residues. V lost 5 bases, J lost 8 bases, and 12 bases lay in between. CDR1 is GTSNPN, CDR2 SVGIG, per germline (reference sequence). The CDR3 DNA is TGTGCCTGGGGTACAGGAGGCGGCTACACCTTC. Protein: CAWGTGGGYTF.

The chain employs TRBV20-1 and TRBJ2-3; D is ambiguous. The CDR3 totals 11 residues. Trimming took 3 bases from V and 4 from J, leaving 5 bases between them. Germline V gene sequence: CDR1 DFQATT, CDR2 SNEGSKA (reference sequence). The CDR3 DNA reads as TGCAGTGCTAGTCATGCAGATACGCAGTATTTT. It specifies CSASHADTQYF.

This clone was picked up a small number of times. The V call is TRBV5-4, the J call TRBJ2-7; 9 bases line up with TRBD1. The junction had 9 bases not matched to a gene; V was cut back by 5 bases and J by 0 bases. The CDR3 is 16 residues long. Germline CDR1 and CDR2: SGHNT and YYREEE (reference sequence). The CDR3 is CASSYATTGGSYEQYF. For the CDR3, the DNA is TGTGCCAGCAGTTACGCAACGACAGGGGGCTCCTACGAGCAGTACTTC. Complete variable domain (other parts from reference TRBV5-4 and TRBJ2-7): ETGVTQSPTHLIKTRGQQVTLRCSSQSGHNTVSWYQQALGQGPQFIFQYYREEENGRGNFPPRFSGLQFPNYSSELNVNALELDDSALYLCASSYATTGGSYEQYFGPGTRLTVT.

The chain links TRBV5-1 to TRBJ1-2; 9 bases fit TRBD1. The CDR3 spans 15 residues. Germline loops: CDR1 SGHRS, CDR2 YFSETQ. Trimming at V came to 4 bases and at J to 5 bases, leaving 9 bases not matched to a gene. The CDR3 is CASSETTGGIYGYTF. Here the CDR3 DNA reads TGCGCCAGCAGCGAAACGACAGGGGGTATTTATGGCTACACCTTC.

The V call is TRBV5-4, the J call TRBJ1-6, with D uncertain. The germline V gene has CDR1 SGHNT and CDR2 YYREEE (reference sequence). The ends were cut back, 1 base at V and 5 bases at J, with 10 bases in the middle. The CDR3 is made up of 15 amino acids. The CDR3 region is CASSLRRDNNSPLHF. As DNA, the CDR3 is TGTGCCAGCAGCTTGCGCCGAGATAATAATTCACCCCTCCACTTT.

The gene calls are TRBV2 and TRBJ1-2; D is uncertain. The V gene's germline CDR1 is SNHLY and CDR2 FYNNEI. Trimming took off 3 bases at V and 1 base at J, with 6 bases between the two ends. CDR3 size: 13 residues. The DNA for the CDR3 is TGTGCCAGCAGTGACCGACATAACTATGGCTACACCTTC. It codes for CASSDRHNYGYTF.

The DNA for the CDR3 is TGTGCCAGCAGCCCCGGACGGATCATGAACACTGAAGCTTTCTTT. The encoded protein is CASSPGRIMNTEAFF. The J gene is TRBJ1-1, the V gene TRBV28; D gene unclear. V lost 6 bases and J lost 0, with 14 bases in between. The CDR3 loop spans 15 amino acids. The germline V gene encodes CDR1 MDHEN and CDR2 SYDVKM.

The chain couples TRBV6-2 or TRBV6-3 to TRBJ1-1; D ambiguous. Trimming took off 6 bases at V and 1 base at J, with 18 bases between the two ends. CDR1 is MNHEY, CDR2 SVGEGT, per germline. This CDR3 is 16 amino acids long. The CDR3: CASSGSVGETNTEAFF. The CDR3 DNA reads as TGTGCCAGCAGCGGTTCGGTGGGCGAAACGAACACTGAAGCTTTCTTT.

The genes are TRBV28 and TRBJ2-7; 8 nucleotides agree with TRBD2. In germline, CDR1 is MDHEN, CDR2 SYDVKM. V was clipped by 4 bases and J by 1 base; unmatched bases: 6. The CDR3 contains 15 residues. The CDR3 region is CASSSPGGGSYEQYF. The CDR3 nucleotides are TGTGCCAGCAGTTCCCCGGGGGGGGGTTCCTACGAGCAGTACTTC.

The rearrangement joins TRBV5-1 to TRBJ2-7; the match to TRBD1 covers 8 bases. The CDR3 is made up of 14 amino acids. The germline V gene encodes CDR1 SGHRS and CDR2 YFSETQ. With 7 bases clipped from V and 3 bases from J, the junction kept 9 bases outside the gene matches. The CDR3 is CASRATGDFYEQYF. In DNA, the CDR3 is TGCGCCAGCCGAGCGACAGGGGATTTCTACGAGCAGTACTTC.

The CDR3 is CAISETRGYGYTF. CDR3 nucleotides: TGTGCCATCAGTGAAACCAGGGGCTATGGCTACACCTTC. The chain is built from TRBV10-3 and TRBJ1-2; possibly TRBD1 for D (6 bases). Germline V lookup: CDR1 ENHRY, CDR2 SYGVKD. Between the trimmed V and J ends, which lost 3 bases and 4 bases, there was a span of 9 bases. This CDR3 spans 13 amino acids.

V and J are TRBV7-2 and TRBJ2-3; tentatively, D is TRBD1 (5 bases). The CDR3 contains 15 residues. Trimming took off 1 base at V and 2 bases at J, with 10 bases between the two ends. Germline CDR1 reads SGHTA; CDR2 reads FQGNSA. CDR3 amino acids: CASSLGPGYTDTQYF. CDR3 bases: TGTGCCAGCAGCTTAGGTCCAGGGTACACAGATACGCAGTATTTT.

The V call is TRBV6-1, the J call TRBJ2-1; D not resolved. The CDR3 covers 16 residues. The V end was cut by 1 base, the J end by 1 base, with 11 bases between. The V gene's germline CDR1 is MNHNS and CDR2 SASEGT. The chain's CDR3 is CASSEVSARSYNEQFF. For the CDR3, the DNA is TGTGCCAGCAGTGAAGTCTCAGCCCGATCCTACAATGAGCAGTTCTTC.